The 10 T cell receptor beta chains below were found in one sample sequenced in a study of technical replicates of blood from a handful of donors (TCRdb year 2017). To prepare the library, the immunoSEQ multiplex PCR assay was applied. Imported from immuneACCESS, the table was reduced by TCRdb to in-frame sequences with V and J called. These copies leave out some clones; in studies compared against another copy, an unresolved V gene accounts for under half, and the cause of the remainder is not known. For this sample the table gives tens of thousands of clones, of which about 92% were detected only once. The ten largest clones represent roughly 0.41% of the sample. Material: T cells isolated from PBMCs. The receptors stem from a human donor in good health.

This chain uses TRBV25-1 with TRBJ2-1, with 10 bases matching TRBD2. Germline-derived CDR1 and CDR2 are MGHDK and SYGVNS. This CDR3 spans 15 amino acids. V lost 3 bases to trimming and J lost 10 bases; unmatched junction nucleotides: 9. The CDR3 reads CASSDGLAGVREQFF. The CDR3 DNA reads TGTGCCAGCAGTGATGGGCTAGCGGGAGTGCGGGAGCAGTTCTTC.

V is TRBV6-6 and J is TRBJ1-1; D unresolved. Looked up from germline, CDR1 is MNHNY and CDR2 is SVGAGI (reference sequence). V gave up 7 bases and J gave up 1 base, with 7 bases separating them. The CDR3 covers 12 residues. The CDR3 protein is CASNLRNTEAFF. Here the CDR3 DNA reads TGTGCCAGCAACCTGAGGAACACTGAAGCTTTCTTT.

On this clone itself: At the DNA level, this CDR3 is encoded by other sequences in the same sample as well. This sequence joins TRBV27 and TRBJ2-7, with D maybe TRBD1 (5 bases). The germline V gene has CDR1 MNHEY and CDR2 SMNVEV (reference sequence). The CDR3 covers 13 residues. V lost 0 bases to trimming and J lost 2 bases, with 5 bases between them. In DNA, the CDR3 is TGTGCCAGCAGTTTATCGGGGCCCTACGAGCAGTACTTC. Protein: CASSLSGPYEQYF.

This chain uses TRBV6-1 with TRBJ2-7; tentative D call: TRBD2 (5 bases). Germline V gene lookup returns CDR1 MNHNS and CDR2 SASEGT. The CDR3 is 15 amino acids. V was pared by 5 bases and J by 1 base, with 15 bases between. The CDR3 here is CASSRHGRESYEQYF. DNA of the CDR3: TGTGCCAGCAGTAGACACGGAAGGGAGTCCTACGAGCAGTACTTC.

The chain recombines TRBV6-5 with TRBJ2-7; 13 bases are shared with TRBD2. Trimming at V came to 6 bases and at J to 6 bases, leaving 5 bases not matched to a gene. CDR1 and CDR2 (germline): MNHEY, SVGAGI. The CDR3 sequence is 14 residues long. The CDR3 coding sequence is TGTGCCAGCAGGCCGGGACTAGCGGGACCCGAGCAGTACTTC. It codes for CASRPGLAGPEQYF.

This clone appeared once. The chain uses TRBV9 and TRBJ2-3; TRBD2 might be the D (6 bases). Looked up from germline, CDR1 is SGDLS and CDR2 is YYNGEE. Trimming stripped 1 base from V and 4 bases from J, with 13 bases between. The CDR3 is 15 residues long. For the CDR3, the DNA is TGTGCCAGCAGCGTACTGACGGGAGTATCAGATACGCAGTATTTT. Its protein is CASSVLTGVSDTQYF. The full variable domain, completed using reference TRBV9 and TRBJ2-3, is DSGVTQTPKHLITATGQRVTLRCSPRSGDLSVYWYQQSLDQGLQFLIQYYNGEERAKGNILERFSAQQFPDLHSELNLSSLELGDSALYFCASSVLTGVSDTQYFGPGTRLTVL.

V and J are TRBV7-9 and TRBJ1-1; no reliable D call. The CDR3 loop spans 12 amino acids. Germline CDR1 is SEHNR and CDR2 is FQNEAQ (reference sequence). V was cut by 5 bases and J by 3 bases, with 7 bases left in between. The CDR3: CASSIQDTEAFF. The CDR3, as DNA: TGTGCCAGCAGCATCCAGGACACTGAAGCTTTCTTT.

V gene TRBV7-2 combines with J gene TRBJ2-3, with TRBD1 identical over 9 bases. CDR3 length equals 15 residues. Germline loops: CDR1 SGHTA, CDR2 FQGNSA. After removal of 2 bases from V and 2 bases from J, the junction contained 2 bases not matched to a gene. In DNA, the CDR3 is TGTGCCAGCAGCTTAAACAGGGGGCTCACAGATACGCAGTATTTT. Translation gives CASSLNRGLTDTQYF.

J is TRBJ2-2 and V is TRBV5-1, with a possible D match to TRBD1 (6 bases). The V and J ends lost 4 bases and 11 bases respectively, with 9 bases between them. The CDR3 is 11 amino acids. The germline V gene has CDR1 SGHRS and CDR2 YFSETQ. The CDR3 region is CASSGGGELFF. The CDR3 DNA is TGCGCCAGCAGCGGGGGCGGAGAGCTGTTTTTT.

The chain couples TRBV30 to TRBJ2-7, with 12 bases aligning to TRBD2. Germline loops: CDR1 GTSNPN, CDR2 SVGIG (reference sequence). V shed 4 bases and J 2 bases; nucleotides not matched to a gene: 6. This CDR3 has 15 amino acids. The CDR3 region has the DNA TGTGCCTGGACGCGTGGACTAGCGGGGCCCTACGAGCAGTACTTC. It is translated as CAWTRGLAGPYEQYF.